A single sample gave rise to the 21 T cell receptor beta chains below, sequenced in a study of cytomegalovirus exposure and HLA in healthy donors. The PCR had 60 Vbeta and 13 Jbeta primers. Sequencing was performed with immunoSEQ multiplex PCR; in TCRdb, only in-frame clones are kept and a portion is missing. This table holds some 78,000 clones, around 70% found once. The specimen was PBMCs. Every receptor here comes from a woman aged 40 to 50 in good health and CMV-seropositive.

This rearrangement joins TRBV19 to TRBJ1-2; D perhaps matches TRBD1 (6 bases). Trimming took 3 bases from V and 3 from J, leaving 14 bases between them. The CDR3 length is 15 residues. CDR1 and CDR2 (germline): LNHDA, SQIVND (reference sequence). CDR3 residues: CASSITNRADYGYTF. The CDR3 region has the DNA TGTGCCAGTAGTATCACTAACAGGGCCGACTATGGCTACACCTTC.

DNA for the CDR3: TGCGCCAGCAGCTTGGGGGGGGACACTGAAGCTTTCTTT. It specifies CASSLGGDTEAFF. J is TRBJ1-1 and V is TRBV5-1; D may be TRBD1 (5 bases). This CDR3 contains 13 residues. Germline CDR1 reads SGHRS; CDR2 reads YFSETQ. V lost 0 bases and J lost 3, with 6 bases in between.

CDR3 region: CASSRGGGELFF. The CDR3 bases are TGCGCCAGCAGTAGGGGGGGCGGGGAGCTGTTTTTT. The chain has TRBV4-3 and TRBJ2-2; possible D gene TRBD2, 7 bases. Germline-derived CDR1 and CDR2 are LGHNA and YSLEER. This CDR3 is 12 amino acids long. V gave up 6 bases and J gave up 7 bases, with 9 bases separating them.

The chain couples TRBV28 to TRBJ1-2; TRBD1 matches 10 bases. Germline V CDR1 and CDR2: MDHEN, SYDVKM. The J segment lost 12 bases and the V segment lost 6 bases, leaving 7 bases of the junction unmatched. The CDR3 extends over 12 amino acids. The CDR3 bases are TGTGCCAGCAGGATGGACAGGGGGTATGACACCTTC. This gives the protein CASRMDRGYDTF.

The gene calls are TRBV6-1 and TRBJ1-3; tentatively, D is TRBD1 (6 bases). This CDR3 contains 14 residues. Germline V gene data show CDR1 as MNHNS and CDR2 as SASEGT. V was clipped by 6 bases and J by 0 bases, with 9 bases between them. The chain's CDR3 is CASRMGHSGNTIYF. The CDR3 DNA follows: TGTGCCAGCAGGATGGGACACTCTGGAAACACCATATATTTT.

J is TRBJ1-1 and V is TRBV6-5, with D perhaps matching TRBD1 (5 bases). The CDR3 runs 13 residues. Trimming shortened V by 6 bases and J by 2 bases, and 10 bases separated the two germline ends. Germline CDR1 reads MNHEY; CDR2 reads SVGAGI. CDR3 in DNA: TGTGCCAGCAGGAGGACACAAAACACTGAAGCTTTCTTT. It translates to CASRRTQNTEAFF.

The V and J genes are TRBV27 and TRBJ2-5; tentative D call: TRBD1 (5 bases). From germline, CDR1 is MNHEY and CDR2 SMNVEV (reference sequence). This CDR3 comprises 13 residues. The V end was cut by 2 bases, the J end by 5 bases, with 9 bases between. The CDR3, as DNA: TGTGCCAGCAGTTTAAAGGGGTGGGAGACCCAGTACTTC. Encoded protein: CASSLKGWETQYF.

The genes are TRBV28 and TRBJ2-2; no firm D call. V shed 0 bases and J shed 2 bases, with 4 bases lying between them. Looked up from germline, CDR1 is MDHEN and CDR2 is SYDVKM. The CDR3 loop spans 14 amino acids. This CDR3 reads CASSLWANTGELFF. CDR3 DNA: TGTGCCAGCAGTTTATGGGCAAACACCGGGGAGCTGTTTTTT.

This clone was counted a single time. The chain couples TRBV7-9 to TRBJ1-5; weak D call: TRBD1 (6 bases). This CDR3 contains 14 residues. Germline V gene sequence: CDR1 SEHNR, CDR2 FQNEAQ (reference sequence). The V and J ends lost 1 base and 7 bases respectively, with 11 bases between them. The CDR3 bases are TGTGCCAGCAGCTTAGGGGGGGGCCTACAGCCCCAGCATTTT. This codes for CASSLGGGLQPQHF.

The V call is TRBV28, the J call TRBJ2-2, with 10 bases matching TRBD1. J was trimmed by 5 bases and V by 10 bases; bases with no gene match: 7. Per the germline V gene, CDR1 is MDHEN and CDR2 is SYDVKM. This CDR3 region has 14 residues. CDR3 protein: CAIRTGQGTGELFF. In DNA, the CDR3 is TGTGCCATCAGGACGGGACAGGGGACCGGGGAGCTGTTTTTT.

The chain couples TRBV28 to TRBJ1-2; tentative D call: TRBD1 (5 bases). Per germline, CDR1 MDHEN and CDR2 SYDVKM. This CDR3 is 13 amino acids long. V lost 8 bases and J lost 8, with 18 bases in between. CDR3 coding DNA: TGTGCCAGCGGCCTCGGGGGGGTAGCAGGCTACACCTTC. This encodes CASGLGGVAGYTF.

J is TRBJ2-5 and V is TRBV27; maybe TRBD1 (5 bases). CDR3 length equals 11 residues. Trimming removed 7 bases from V and 9 bases from J, with 12 bases in between. Germline values: CDR1 MNHEY, CDR2 SMNVEV (reference sequence). In nucleotides, the CDR3 is TGTGCCAGCACCCACCAAGGGGCCCAGTACTTC. This codes for CASTHQGAQYF.

This clone turned up a few times. The chain carries TRBV14 and TRBJ2-1, with D possibly being TRBD1 (5 bases). This CDR3 is built from 14 residues. CDR1 and CDR2 (germline): SGHDN, FVKESK. V was cut by 4 bases and J by 4 bases, with 11 bases left in between. CDR3 region: CASSRTNRYNEQFF. Here the CDR3 DNA reads TGTGCCAGCAGCCGTACGAACAGGTACAATGAGCAGTTCTTC.

This clone was recorded once. V gene TRBV4-3 combines with J gene TRBJ1-5, with D tentatively TRBD1 (6 bases). This CDR3 is 15 amino acids long. V dropped 4 bases and J dropped 3 bases, with 13 bases sitting between them. In germline, CDR1 is LGHNA, CDR2 YSLEER. CDR3 in DNA: TGCGCCAGCAGCCTACCGGGACACCACAATCAGCCCCAGCATTTT. It specifies CASSLPGHHNQPQHF.

The chain links TRBV19 to TRBJ1-1; D possibly corresponds to TRBD1 (5 bases). V lost 6 bases and J lost 4, with 9 bases in between. This CDR3 spans 12 amino acids. Germline assignment: CDR1 LNHDA and CDR2 SQIVND (reference sequence). The CDR3 DNA follows: TGTGCCAGTAGCCCAGGGATCACTGAAGCTTTCTTT. Translated, it gives CASSPGITEAFF.

For the CDR3, the DNA is TGTGCCAGTAGTATAGATCGCGGGAAGAACACCGGGGAGCTGTTTTTT. It translates to CASSIDRGKNTGELFF. J is TRBJ2-2 and V is TRBV19; D possibly corresponds to TRBD2 (6 bases). Germline V lookup: CDR1 LNHDA, CDR2 SQIVND (reference sequence). The CDR3 length is 16 residues. V lost 0 bases and J 1 base, leaving 9 bases between the germline ends.

V usage is TRBV19 and J usage is TRBJ2-1, with 9 positions matching TRBD1. The CDR3 sequence is 15 residues long. The V segment lost 5 bases and the J segment 6 bases; nucleotides outside the gene matches: 8. Germline CDR1 reads LNHDA; CDR2 reads SQIVND (reference sequence). The CDR3 DNA reads TGTGCCAGTAGTTCCGGGACAGGGACGTCCAATGAGCAGTTCTTC. As protein: CASSSGTGTSNEQFF.

The chain recombines TRBV28 with TRBJ2-3, with no clear D. Germline V gene lookup returns CDR1 MDHEN and CDR2 SYDVKM. The CDR3 length is 15 residues. V shed 5 bases and J shed 3 bases, with 15 bases lying between them. CDR3 sequence: CASSTPGSGTDTQYF. CDR3 in DNA: TGTGCCAGCAGTACCCCGGGTAGTGGGACAGATACGCAGTATTTT.

The chain has TRBV29-1 and TRBJ2-1; 13 nucleotides align to TRBD2. CDR1 is SQVTM, CDR2 ANQGSEA, per germline. Trimming at V came to 4 bases and at J to 3 bases, leaving 9 bases not matched to a gene. The CDR3 sequence is 17 residues long. CDR3 nucleotide sequence: TGCAGCGTTGCCGGGACTAGCGGGAACGCTATCTACAATGAGCAGTTCTTC. This codes for CSVAGTSGNAIYNEQFF.

The chain employs TRBV5-1 and TRBJ2-1; 7 positions match TRBD1. J lost 8 bases, V lost 0 bases, and 8 bases had no gene match. Germline assignment: CDR1 SGHRS and CDR2 YFSETQ. This CDR3 has 15 amino acids. As DNA, the CDR3 is TGCGCCAGCAGCTTGGCCCCAGGGGGATTCGATGAGCAGTTCTTC. Amino acids: CASSLAPGGFDEQFF.

The table lists this clone with a few counts. The chain recombines TRBV19 with TRBJ1-1, with D maybe TRBD1 (6 bases). The CDR3 has 15 amino acids. Trimming shortened V by 3 bases and J by 6 bases, and 17 bases separated the two germline ends. Germline assignment: CDR1 LNHDA and CDR2 SQIVND (reference sequence). The CDR3 spells CASSISPQGMAEAFF. The DNA of the CDR3 is TGTGCCAGTAGTATCAGCCCCCAGGGGATGGCTGAAGCTTTCTTT.